This entry lists 14 T cell receptor beta chains sequenced from one sample in a study of blood T cell repertoires in COVID-19. The repertoire was sequenced with immunoSEQ multiplex PCR; TCRdb's copy has only in-frame clones and lacks some. The sample includes approximately 160,000 clones, 84% of them seen just once. The material sequenced was PBMCs or T cells enriched from blood (not recorded which). The receptors come from a woman aged 45-60 years who had recovered from COVID-19.

This chain uses TRBV5-1 with TRBJ2-3, with D perhaps matching TRBD2 (6 bases). CDR1 is SGHRS and CDR2 is YFSETQ in the germline V gene. The CDR3 sequence is 14 residues long. V was pared by 1 base and J by 0 bases, with 6 bases between. CDR3: CASSLSGSTDTQYF. The CDR3 region has the DNA TGCGCCAGCAGCTTGAGCGGGAGCACAGATACGCAGTATTTT.

The chain recombines TRBV14 with TRBJ1-6; D gene ambiguous. V shed 1 base and J shed 6 bases, with 10 bases lying between them. CDR1 is SGHDN, CDR2 FVKESK, per germline. The CDR3 length is 15 residues. CDR3 protein: CASSQGVLLNSPLHF. The CDR3 DNA reads as TGTGCCAGCAGCCAAGGTGTCCTCCTTAATTCACCCCTCCACTTT.

This chain joins TRBV6-5 and TRBJ1-5, with TRBD1 matching 7 bases. Losses at the gene ends were 0 bases for V and 6 bases for J; bases not matched to a gene: 2. The CDR3 sequence is 14 residues long. The germline V gene has CDR1 MNHEY and CDR2 SVGAGI. The CDR3 sequence: CASSYSDRAQPQHF. CDR3 sequence (DNA): TGTGCCAGCAGTTACTCCGACAGGGCTCAGCCCCAGCATTTT.

This chain uses TRBV28 with TRBJ1-5; the D gene is possibly TRBD1 (5 bases). The CDR3 length is 15 residues. CDR1 and CDR2 from the germline V gene are MDHEN and SYDVKM. V gave up 5 bases and J gave up 6 bases, with 17 bases separating them. Here the CDR3 reads CASSRRGGVRQPQHF. CDR3 nucleotide sequence: TGTGCCAGCAGTCGCCGGGGGGGAGTACGTCAGCCCCAGCATTTT.

The V call is TRBV6-2 or TRBV6-3, the J call TRBJ1-1; 7 bases match TRBD1. The ends lost 0 bases at V and 7 bases at J; junction bases unmatched: 5. The CDR3 totals 14 residues. The germline V gene encodes CDR1 MNHEY and CDR2 SVGEGT. Here the CDR3 DNA reads TGTGCCAGCAGTTACTCAAACAGGGGCAGTGAAGCTTTCTTT. Its protein is CASSYSNRGSEAFF.

V gene TRBV6-2 or TRBV6-3 combines with J gene TRBJ2-7; tentatively, D is TRBD2 (6 bases). There are 15 residues in the CDR3. V was trimmed by 5 bases and J by 2 bases, leaving 16 bases between them. Germline V CDR1 and CDR2: MNHEY, SVGEGT. The DNA of the CDR3 is TGTGCCAGCAGTAACCTCCACGGGGGAGCCTACGAGCAGTACTTC. Its translation is CASSNLHGGAYEQYF.

V is TRBV11-2 and J is TRBJ1-1; 11 bases are a match to TRBD1. The junction had 6 bases not matched to a gene; V was cut back by 1 base and J by 5 bases. This CDR3 has 16 residues. Germline V gives CDR1 SGHAT, CDR2 FQNNGV. In DNA form, the CDR3 reads TGTGCCAGCAGCTTAGGATCCGGGACAGGGGGAACTGAAGCTTTCTTT. Its protein is CASSLGSGTGGTEAFF. The complete variable domain, with remaining parts taken from reference TRBV11-2 and TRBJ1-1, reads EAGVAQSPRYKIIEKRQSVAFWCNPISGHATLYWYQQILGQGPKLLIQFQNNGVVDDSQLPKDRFSAERLKGVDSTLKIQPAKLEDSAVYLCASSLGSGTGGTEAFFGQGTRLTVV.

This clone was detected a few times. The V and J genes are TRBV2 and TRBJ2-2, with a possible D match to TRBD2 (5 bases). The CDR3 covers 14 residues. The germline gives CDR1 SNHLY, CDR2 FYNNEI. Trimming removed 6 bases at V and 4 bases at J, with 12 bases between. In DNA form, the CDR3 reads TGTGCCAGCAGCAATCGGAGGTCCACCGGGGAGCTGTTTTTT. This gives the protein CASSNRRSTGELFF.

V and J are TRBV18 and TRBJ1-5; the D gene is possibly TRBD1 (5 bases). The CDR3 has 14 residues. V lost 3 bases to trimming and J lost 5 bases, with 11 bases between them. The germline gives CDR1 KGHSH, CDR2 LQKENI. The chain's CDR3 is CASSPQGGDQPQHF. The CDR3 DNA reads TGTGCCAGCTCACCGCAGGGTGGCGATCAGCCCCAGCATTTT.

This clone was recorded a few times. The chain couples TRBV18 to TRBJ2-2, with D perhaps matching TRBD2 (6 bases). Between the trimmed V and J ends, which lost 6 bases and 4 bases, there was a span of 15 bases. CDR3 size: 15 residues. CDR1 is KGHSH and CDR2 is LQKENI in the germline V gene. The CDR3 protein is CASSLLLASTGELFF. The DNA of the CDR3 is TGTGCCAGCTCGCTTCTCCTAGCGAGCACCGGGGAGCTGTTTTTT.

This clone was picked up many times. The chain has TRBV5-1 and TRBJ2-3, with D tentatively TRBD2 (6 bases). Germline V gene data show CDR1 as SGHRS and CDR2 as YFSETQ. The CDR3 is 15 residues long. Trimming stripped 0 bases from V and 2 bases from J, with 10 bases between. CDR3 nucleotide sequence: TGCGCCAGCAGCTTGGGCCGGGGGAACACAGATACGCAGTATTTT. Protein: CASSLGRGNTDTQYF. Full variable domain (missing parts from reference TRBV5-1 and TRBJ2-3): KAGVTQTPRYLIKTRGQQVTLSCSPISGHRSVSWYQQTPGQGLQFLFEYFSETQRNKGNFPGRFSGRQFSNSRSEMNVSTLELGDSALYLCASSLGRGNTDTQYFGPGTRLTVL.

J is TRBJ2-7 and V is TRBV19; the D gene is possibly TRBD1 (5 bases). Germline-derived CDR1 and CDR2 are LNHDA and SQIVND (reference sequence). The length of the CDR3 is 11 residues. Trimming left V 5 bases short and J 3 bases short, with 5 bases between. This CDR3 is CASSDSYEQYF. CDR3 in DNA: TGTGCCAGTAGTGACAGCTACGAGCAGTACTTC.

The chain has TRBV28 and TRBJ2-7, with TRBD2 matching over 7 bases. Germline V gene lookup returns CDR1 MDHEN and CDR2 SYDVKM. J was trimmed by 7 bases and V by 6 bases; bases with no gene match: 15. CDR3 length equals 15 residues. The CDR3 sequence is CASSYPGGGFGEQYF. CDR3 DNA: TGTGCCAGCAGCTATCCCGGGGGAGGGTTTGGAGAGCAGTACTTC. Full variable domain (missing parts from reference TRBV28 and TRBJ2-7): DVKVTQSSRYLVKRTGEKVFLECVQDMDHENMFWYRQDPGLGLRLIYFSYDVKMKEKGDIPEGYSVSREKKERFSLILESASTNQTSMYLCASSYPGGGFGEQYFGPGTRLTVT.

This clone appeared a few times. This chain uses TRBV21-1 with TRBJ1-5; whether TRBD1, the table's D call, matches the DNA was not checked. TRBV21-1 is a recognized pseudogene. CDR3 length: 18 amino acids. DNA for the CDR3: TGTGCCAGCAGCAAACTCGATTACGGCAGGGGGGATAATCAGCCCCAGCATTTT. Residues: CASSKLDYGRGDNQPQHF.